The 20 T cell receptor beta chains in this list originate from one sample, sequenced in a study of blood T cell repertoires in COVID-19. Profiling relied on immunoSEQ multiplex PCR, and the TCRdb table lists in-frame clones only, not all of them. The data contain 300,000 to 450,000 clones, approximately 81% of them singletons. The sequencing sample was made of peripheral blood. The receptor source for this set is a young woman with acute or convalescent COVID-19.

This chain joins TRBV13 and TRBJ1-5, with a possible D match to TRBD1 (6 bases). Trimming shortened V by 4 bases and J by 4 bases, and 20 bases separated the two germline ends. There are 17 residues in the CDR3. Looked up from germline, CDR1 is PRHDT and CDR2 is FYEKMQ (reference sequence). CDR3 DNA: TGTGCCAGCAGCTCTCCCGGGACACGGGGATCTAATCAGCCCCAGCATTTT. Translated: CASSSPGTRGSNQPQHF.

In DNA, the CDR3 is TGCGCCAGCTCCCAGGGGGAGACCTACAATGAGCAGTTCTTC. Translation gives CASSQGETYNEQFF. The genes are TRBV5-1 and TRBJ2-1, with 7 bases fitting TRBD1. In germline, CDR1 is SGHRS, CDR2 YFSETQ. After removal of 7 bases from V and 2 bases from J, the junction contained 6 bases not matched to a gene. This CDR3 has 14 residues.

This clone was seen only a few times. The rearrangement uses TRBV28 and TRBJ1-5; 7 nucleotides line up with TRBD1. Trimming at V came to 2 bases and at J to 7 bases, leaving 5 bases not matched to a gene. The germline gives CDR1 MDHEN, CDR2 SYDVKM. CDR3 length: 14 residues. The CDR3 sequence is CASSLRQGGQPQHF. Here the CDR3 DNA reads TGTGCCAGCAGTTTACGACAGGGTGGCCAGCCCCAGCATTTT.

This clone was seen a single time. The chain employs TRBV5-1 and TRBJ2-5, with TRBD1 matching 12 bases. The CDR3 is 16 amino acids. Germline loops: CDR1 SGHRS, CDR2 YFSETQ. V lost 4 bases and J lost 4; bases outside the gene matches: 8. Written as DNA, the CDR3 is TGCGCCAGCAGCGTTGCCGGGACAGGGGGCCTAGAGACCCAGTACTTC. This encodes CASSVAGTGGLETQYF.

This clone has a handful of counts. The genes are TRBV29-1 and TRBJ1-1; 9 bases are shared with TRBD1. The CDR3 covers 14 residues. V lost 6 bases, J lost 5 bases, and 10 bases stayed unmatched. Germline V gene data show CDR1 as SQVTM and CDR2 as ANQGSEA. The CDR3 coding sequence is TGCAGCGTCCCAAGGGACAGGGTGATGACTGAAGCTTTCTTT. Encoded protein: CSVPRDRVMTEAFF.

The chain recombines TRBV6-2 or TRBV6-3 with TRBJ2-1; TRBD2 matches 9 bases. CDR3 length equals 18 residues. Germline CDR1 reads MNHEY; CDR2 reads SVGEGT. Trimming at V came to 4 bases and at J to 7 bases, leaving 17 bases not matched to a gene. The CDR3 spells CASSSVALDSGSANEQFF. The CDR3 DNA reads as TGTGCCAGCAGTTCAGTTGCCCTCGATAGCGGGAGTGCGAATGAGCAGTTCTTC.

This chain joins TRBV27 and TRBJ2-5; no definite D call. The germline V gene has CDR1 MNHEY and CDR2 SMNVEV (reference sequence). V lost 0 bases and J lost 1, with 6 bases in between. The CDR3 is made up of 14 amino acids. The CDR3 sequence is CASSLSGVQETQYF. CDR3 nucleotides: TGTGCCAGCAGTTTATCGGGCGTCCAAGAGACCCAGTACTTC.

Notes on this clone: The sample has other DNA sequences that encode this CDR3 too. This chain links TRBV28 with TRBJ1-5, with D unclear. The CDR3 is made up of 12 amino acids. The V gene lost 11 bases and the J gene lost 2 bases, with 10 bases spanning the gap. Germline V gene data show CDR1 as MDHEN and CDR2 as SYDVKM. CDR3 sequence (DNA): TGTGCCTCATCTCGGGGCAATCAGCCCCAGCATTTT. Amino acid sequence: CASSRGNQPQHF.

The genes are TRBV18 and TRBJ2-7; 10 bases map to TRBD1. The CDR3 consists of 15 residues. Germline assignment: CDR1 KGHSH and CDR2 LQKENI. V gave up 0 bases and J gave up 4 bases; unmatched junction bases: 3. CDR3 nucleotide sequence: TGTGCCAGCTCACCACCGGGGACAGGGGCTTACGAGCAGTACTTC. Translating gives CASSPPGTGAYEQYF.

V gene TRBV28 combines with J gene TRBJ1-4; the D gene is possibly TRBD1 (6 bases). CDR3 length: 15 residues. V lost 1 base, J lost 4 bases, and 10 bases lay in between. Germline V CDR1 and CDR2: MDHEN, SYDVKM. CDR3 sequence (DNA): TGTGCCAGCAGTTTATTGGCAGGGGATAATGAAAAACTGTTTTTT. Protein product: CASSLLAGDNEKLFF.

V and J are TRBV10-3 and TRBJ1-1; 8 nucleotides line up with TRBD1. The V gene end was trimmed by 6 bases and the J gene end by 3 bases; junction bases not matched to a gene: 15. CDR3 length equals 17 residues. Germline CDR1 reads ENHRY; CDR2 reads SYGVKD. The CDR3 is CAIRPGQGVFSDTEAFF. In DNA, the CDR3 is TGTGCCATCAGGCCTGGACAGGGTGTTTTCTCAGACACTGAAGCTTTCTTT.

The chain employs TRBV12-5 and TRBJ2-7; TRBD1 is a possible D gene (5 bases). Germline V gene sequence: CDR1 LGHNT, CDR2 FRNRAP. Deletions cut 1 base from V and 5 bases from J, with 15 bases between. The CDR3 extends over 15 amino acids. This chain's CDR3 is CASGLARADRDEQYF. CDR3 DNA: TGTGCTAGTGGTTTGGCCAGGGCCGATCGGGACGAGCAGTACTTC. Full variable domain (rest looked up from reference TRBV12-5 and TRBJ2-7): DARVTQTPRHKVTEMGQEVTMRCQPILGHNTVFWYRQTMMQGLELLAYFRNRAPLDDSGMPKDRFSAEMPDATLATLKIQPSEPRDSAVYFCASGLARADRDEQYFGPGTRLTVT.

The chain combines TRBV5-1 with TRBJ1-2; 7 bases are shared with TRBD1. V was clipped by 3 bases and J by 2 bases; unmatched bases: 4. The germline V gene encodes CDR1 SGHRS and CDR2 YFSETQ. The CDR3 has 14 amino acids. The DNA of the CDR3 is TGCGCCAGCAGCTGGGACAGACTCAACTATGGCTACACCTTC. This gives the protein CASSWDRLNYGYTF.

This chain joins TRBV19 and TRBJ1-5; D perhaps matches TRBD1 (6 bases). Trimming pared 3 bases from V and 0 bases from J, leaving 12 bases between. Germline lookup yields CDR1 LNHDA and CDR2 SQIVND (reference sequence). There are 16 residues in the CDR3. The CDR3 coding sequence is TGTGCCAGTAGTATCCGACAGGAGTATAGCAATCAGCCCCAGCATTTT. The encoded protein is CASSIRQEYSNQPQHF. The variable domain in full, with the rest retrieved from reference TRBV19 and TRBJ1-5, is DGGITQSPKYLFRKEGQNVTLSCEQNLNHDAMYWYRQDPGQGLRLIYYSQIVNDFQKGDIAEGYSVSREKKESFPLTVTSAQKNPTAFYLCASSIRQEYSNQPQHFGDGTRLSIL.

The chain recombines TRBV9 with TRBJ1-1, with TRBD1 matching 7 bases. The V and J ends lost 3 bases and 3 bases, in that order; junction bases with no gene match: 5. Germline V gene lookup returns CDR1 SGDLS and CDR2 YYNGEE. The CDR3 runs to 14 residues. The CDR3 reads CASSGGGEDTEAFF. CDR3 sequence (DNA): TGTGCCAGCAGCGGAGGGGGCGAGGACACTGAAGCTTTCTTT.

V usage is TRBV2 and J usage is TRBJ2-2; a weak D match, TRBD2 (5 bases). Trimming took off 7 bases at V and 7 bases at J, with 16 bases between the two ends. Germline CDR1 is SNHLY and CDR2 is FYNNEI. This CDR3 region has 14 residues. In nucleotides, the CDR3 is TGTGCCAGCATTCGCGTGGAGGTTGGCGGGGAGCTGTTTTTT. This gives the protein CASIRVEVGGELFF.

The V and J genes are TRBV5-1 and TRBJ2-7; 10 bases agree with TRBD2. Germline lookup yields CDR1 SGHRS and CDR2 YFSETQ. With V trimmed by 0 bases and J by 7 bases, 4 bases remained unmatched. This CDR3 region has 14 residues. The CDR3 DNA reads as TGCGCCAGCAGCTTGGGAACTAGCGGGAAAGAGCAGTACTTC. Translated: CASSLGTSGKEQYF. Using reference TRBV5-1 and TRBJ2-7 for the parts outside the CDR3, the full variable domain is KAGVTQTPRYLIKTRGQQVTLSCSPISGHRSVSWYQQTPGQGLQFLFEYFSETQRNKGNFPGRFSGRQFSNSRSEMNVSTLELGDSALYLCASSLGTSGKEQYFGPGTRLTVT.

The rearrangement joins TRBV5-6 to TRBJ1-1, with 10 bases fitting TRBD1. Germline CDR1 reads SGHDT; CDR2 reads YYEEEE. The CDR3 is 15 residues long. The J segment lost 4 bases and the V segment lost 7 bases, leaving 10 bases of the junction unmatched. CDR3 loop: CASFGDRGMSTEAFF. The CDR3 DNA sequence: TGTGCCAGCTTTGGGGACAGGGGAATGAGCACTGAAGCTTTCTTT.

The rearrangement joins TRBV7-3 to TRBJ2-3, with 11 bases matching TRBD2. Trimming at V came to 5 bases and at J to 4 bases, leaving 8 bases not matched to a gene. This CDR3 has 16 residues. Per germline, CDR1 SGHTA and CDR2 FQGTGA. The CDR3 DNA follows: TGTGCCAGCAGCCTTAATAGCGGGAGGGTACCAGATACGCAGTATTTT. It codes for CASSLNSGRVPDTQYF.

The J gene is TRBJ2-7, the V gene TRBV29-1; 8 bases line up with TRBD2. The CDR3 is 14 amino acids. Germline CDR1 and CDR2: SQVTM and ANQGSEA. Germline trimming cut 1 base from V and 7 bases from J; bases unmatched to any gene: 9. CDR3 region: CSVEVLPGGREQYF. CDR3 bases: TGCAGCGTTGAAGTCCTCCCGGGGGGGCGAGAGCAGTACTTC.